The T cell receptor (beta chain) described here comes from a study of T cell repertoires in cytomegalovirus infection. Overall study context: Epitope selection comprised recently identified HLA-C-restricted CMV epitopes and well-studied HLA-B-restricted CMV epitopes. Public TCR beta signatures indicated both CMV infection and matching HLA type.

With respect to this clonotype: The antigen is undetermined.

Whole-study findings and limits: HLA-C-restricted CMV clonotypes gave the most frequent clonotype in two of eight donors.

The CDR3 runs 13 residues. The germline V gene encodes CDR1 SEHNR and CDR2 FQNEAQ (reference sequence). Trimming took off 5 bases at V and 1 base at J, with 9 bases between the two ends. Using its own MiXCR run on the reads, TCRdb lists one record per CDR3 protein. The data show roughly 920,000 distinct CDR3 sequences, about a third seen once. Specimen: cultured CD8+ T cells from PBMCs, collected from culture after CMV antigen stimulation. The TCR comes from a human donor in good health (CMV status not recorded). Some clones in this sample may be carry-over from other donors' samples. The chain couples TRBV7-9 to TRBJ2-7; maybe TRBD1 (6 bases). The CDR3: CASSMGQSYEQYV. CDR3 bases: TGTGCCAGCAGCATGGGACAATCCTACGAGCAGTACGTC.